Ten or more counts support the clone carrying this T cell receptor (beta chain). The CDR3 length is 15 residues. J lost 7 bases, V lost 3 bases, and 6 bases had no gene match. Germline CDR1 and CDR2: KGHSH and LQKENI. This entry is derived from a study of CD8 T cells in ankylosing spondylitis. MiXCR, run by TCRdb on the 5' RACE reads, gives a single entry per CDR3 protein. The data contain around 75,000 distinct CDR3 sequences, over 4% of them singletons. The chain recombines TRBV18 with TRBJ2-1, with TRBD1 matching 10 bases. The sequencing input was blood, either unsorted or a sorted T cell fraction (not recorded which). This receptor was identified in a male donor with ankylosing spondylitis or in good health (not recorded which). This CDR3 is CASSPGQGFLNEQFF. The CDR3, as DNA: TGTGCCAGCTCACCGGGACAGGGGTTTCTTAATGAGCAGTTCTTC. The full variable domain, rest sourced from reference TRBV18 and TRBJ2-1, is NAGVMQNPRHLVRRRGQEARLRCSPMKGHSHVYWYRQLPEEGLKFMVYLQKENIIDESGMPKERFSAEFPKEGPSILRIQQVVRGDSAAYFCASSPGQGFLNEQFFGPGTRLTVL.